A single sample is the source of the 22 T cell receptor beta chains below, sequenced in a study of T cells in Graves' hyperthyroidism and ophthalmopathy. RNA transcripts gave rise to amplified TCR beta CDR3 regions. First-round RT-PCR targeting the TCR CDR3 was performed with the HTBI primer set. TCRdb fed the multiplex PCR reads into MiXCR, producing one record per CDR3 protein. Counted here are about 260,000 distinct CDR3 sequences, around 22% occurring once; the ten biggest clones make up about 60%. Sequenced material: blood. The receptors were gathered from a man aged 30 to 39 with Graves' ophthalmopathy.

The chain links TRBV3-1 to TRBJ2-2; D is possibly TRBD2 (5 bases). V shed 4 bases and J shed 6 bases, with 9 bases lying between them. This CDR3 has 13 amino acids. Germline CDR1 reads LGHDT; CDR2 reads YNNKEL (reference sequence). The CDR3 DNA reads TGTGCCAGCAGCCCTACCGGGGCCGGGGAGCTGTTTTTT. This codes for CASSPTGAGELFF.

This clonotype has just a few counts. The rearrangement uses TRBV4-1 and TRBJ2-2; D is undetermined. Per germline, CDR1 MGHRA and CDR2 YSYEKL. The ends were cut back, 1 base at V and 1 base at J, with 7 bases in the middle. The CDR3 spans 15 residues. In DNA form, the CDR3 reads TGCGCCAGCAGCCAAGTGGCTCGGAACACCGGGGAGCTGTTTTTT. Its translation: CASSQVARNTGELFF.

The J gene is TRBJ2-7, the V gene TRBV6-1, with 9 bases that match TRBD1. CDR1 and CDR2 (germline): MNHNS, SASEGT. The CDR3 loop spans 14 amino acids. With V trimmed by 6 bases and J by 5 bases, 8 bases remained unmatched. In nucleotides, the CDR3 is TGTGCCAGCAGATCCGGGACAGGGAGAAACGAGCAGTACTTC. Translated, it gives CASRSGTGRNEQYF.

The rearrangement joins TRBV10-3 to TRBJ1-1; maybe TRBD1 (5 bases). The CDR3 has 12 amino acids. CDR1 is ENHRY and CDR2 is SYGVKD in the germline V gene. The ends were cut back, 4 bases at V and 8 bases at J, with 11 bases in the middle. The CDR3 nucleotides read TGTGCCATCAGTGGGGGGACGTCCGAAGCTTTCTTT. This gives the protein CAISGGTSEAFF.

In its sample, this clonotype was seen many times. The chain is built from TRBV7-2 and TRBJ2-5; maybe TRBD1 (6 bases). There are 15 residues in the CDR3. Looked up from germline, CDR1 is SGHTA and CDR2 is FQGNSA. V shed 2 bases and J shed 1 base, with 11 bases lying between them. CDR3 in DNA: TGTGCCAGCAGCTTAATCGGGACACCCCAAGAGACCCAGTACTTC. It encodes CASSLIGTPQETQYF.

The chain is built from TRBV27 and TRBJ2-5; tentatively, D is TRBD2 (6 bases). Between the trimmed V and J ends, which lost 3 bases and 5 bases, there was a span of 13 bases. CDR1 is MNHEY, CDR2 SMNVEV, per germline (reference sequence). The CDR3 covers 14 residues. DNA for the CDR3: TGTGCCAGCAGTTTTGGGGGGAGGATGGAGACCCAGTACTTC. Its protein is CASSFGGRMETQYF.

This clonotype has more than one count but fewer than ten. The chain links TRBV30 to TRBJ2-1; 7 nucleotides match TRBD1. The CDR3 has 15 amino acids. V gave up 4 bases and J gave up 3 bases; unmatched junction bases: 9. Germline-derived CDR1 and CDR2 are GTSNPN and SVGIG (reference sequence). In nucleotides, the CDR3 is TGTGCCTGGACCACCGGGGACAGCTTCTACAATGAGCAGTTCTTC. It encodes CAWTTGDSFYNEQFF.

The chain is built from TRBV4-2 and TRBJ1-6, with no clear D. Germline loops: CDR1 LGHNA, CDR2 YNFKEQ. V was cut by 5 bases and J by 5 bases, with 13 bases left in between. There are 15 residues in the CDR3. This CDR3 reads CASSLIGANNSPLHF. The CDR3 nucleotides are TGTGCCAGCAGCTTGATTGGAGCAAATAATTCACCCCTCCACTTT.

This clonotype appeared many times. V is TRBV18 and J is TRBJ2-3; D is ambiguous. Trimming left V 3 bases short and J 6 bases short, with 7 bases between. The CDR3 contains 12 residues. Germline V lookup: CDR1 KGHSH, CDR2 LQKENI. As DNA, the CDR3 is TGTGCCAGCTCACCGGACGGTGATACGCAGTATTTT. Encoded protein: CASSPDGDTQYF.

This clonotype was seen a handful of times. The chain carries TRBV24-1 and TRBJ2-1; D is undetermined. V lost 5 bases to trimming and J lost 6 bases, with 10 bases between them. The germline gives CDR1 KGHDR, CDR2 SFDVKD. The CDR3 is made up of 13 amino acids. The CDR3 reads CATSGGTGNEQFF. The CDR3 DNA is TGTGCCACCAGTGGCGGCACCGGCAATGAGCAGTTCTTC.

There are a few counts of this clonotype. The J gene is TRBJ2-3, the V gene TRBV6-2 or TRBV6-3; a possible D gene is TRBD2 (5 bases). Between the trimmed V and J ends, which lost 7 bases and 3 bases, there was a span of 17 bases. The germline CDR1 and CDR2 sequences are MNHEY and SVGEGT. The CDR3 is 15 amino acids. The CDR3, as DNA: TGTGCCAGCACGAAGCTTGGGAGAAGGACAGATACGCAGTATTTT. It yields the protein CASTKLGRRTDTQYF.

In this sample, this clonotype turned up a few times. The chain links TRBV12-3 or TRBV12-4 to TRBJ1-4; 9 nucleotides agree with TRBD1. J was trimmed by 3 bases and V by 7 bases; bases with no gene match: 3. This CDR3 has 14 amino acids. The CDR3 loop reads CASNDRGANEKLFF. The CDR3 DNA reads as TGTGCCAGCAACGACAGGGGGGCTAATGAAAAACTGTTTTTT.

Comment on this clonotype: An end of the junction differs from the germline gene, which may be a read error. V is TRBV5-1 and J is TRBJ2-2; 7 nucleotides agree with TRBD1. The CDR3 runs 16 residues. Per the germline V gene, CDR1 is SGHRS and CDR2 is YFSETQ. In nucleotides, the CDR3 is TGTGCCAGCAGCCCCAACCACAGGGGTGACACCGGGGAGCTGTTTTTT. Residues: CASSPNHRGDTGELFF.

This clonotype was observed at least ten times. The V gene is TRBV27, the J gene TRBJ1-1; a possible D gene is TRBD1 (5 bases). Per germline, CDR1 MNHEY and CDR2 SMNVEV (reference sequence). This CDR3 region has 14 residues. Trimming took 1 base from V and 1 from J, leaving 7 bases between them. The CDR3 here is CASSLWGSNTEAFF. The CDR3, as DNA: TGTGCCAGCAGTTTATGGGGGTCGAACACTGAAGCTTTCTTT.

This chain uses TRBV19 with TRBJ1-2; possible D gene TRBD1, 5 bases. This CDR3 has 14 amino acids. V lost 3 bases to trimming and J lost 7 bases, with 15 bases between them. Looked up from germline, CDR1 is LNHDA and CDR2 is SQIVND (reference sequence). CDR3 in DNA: TGTGCCAGTAGTATCAGGAGTAACGGGGGTGGCTACACCTTC. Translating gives CASSIRSNGGGYTF. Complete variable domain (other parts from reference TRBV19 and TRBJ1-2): DGGITQSPKYLFRKEGQNVTLSCEQNLNHDAMYWYRQDPGQGLRLIYYSQIVNDFQKGDIAEGYSVSREKKESFPLTVTSAQKNPTAFYLCASSIRSNGGGYTFGSGTRLTVV.

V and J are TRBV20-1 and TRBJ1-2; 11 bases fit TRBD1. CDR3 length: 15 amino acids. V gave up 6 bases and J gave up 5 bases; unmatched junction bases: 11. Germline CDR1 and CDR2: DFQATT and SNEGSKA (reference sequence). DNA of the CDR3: TGCAGTGCCAAGGACAGGGGGCGCGTCAATTATGGCTACACCTTC. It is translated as CSAKDRGRVNYGYTF.

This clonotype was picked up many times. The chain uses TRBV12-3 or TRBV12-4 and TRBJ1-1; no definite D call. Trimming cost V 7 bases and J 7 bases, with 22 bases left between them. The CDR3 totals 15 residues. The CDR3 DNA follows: TGTGCCAGCACCCACACCCGTCCCCTTATTTATGAAGCTTTCTTT. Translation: CASTHTRPLIYEAFF.

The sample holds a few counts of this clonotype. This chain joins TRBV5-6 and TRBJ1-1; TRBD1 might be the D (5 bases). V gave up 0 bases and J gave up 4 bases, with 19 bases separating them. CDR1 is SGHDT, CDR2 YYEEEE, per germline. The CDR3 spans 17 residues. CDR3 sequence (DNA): TGTGCCAGCAGCTTGGCCGCGGGGACCTGGGGGAGCACTGAAGCTTTCTTT. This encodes CASSLAAGTWGSTEAFF.

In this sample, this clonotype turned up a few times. CDR3 amino acids: CASSPRNEGSYEQYF. The CDR3 DNA reads TGTGCCAGCAGCCCCCGGAACGAGGGCTCCTACGAGCAGTACTTC. V gene TRBV6-1 combines with J gene TRBJ2-7, with D perhaps TRBD2 (5 bases). The germline V gene has CDR1 MNHNS and CDR2 SASEGT. V lost 6 bases to trimming and J lost 0 bases, with 15 bases between them. The CDR3 has 15 residues.

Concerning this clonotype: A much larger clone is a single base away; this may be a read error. This chain's CDR3 is CACSPGGANTGELFF. CDR3 DNA: TGTGCCTGCAGCCCGGGGGGGGCTAACACCGGGGAGCTGTTTTTT. The chain combines TRBV11-3 with TRBJ2-2; 8 bases match TRBD2. CDR1 and CDR2 (germline): SGHNT, YENEEA. The CDR3 contains 15 residues.

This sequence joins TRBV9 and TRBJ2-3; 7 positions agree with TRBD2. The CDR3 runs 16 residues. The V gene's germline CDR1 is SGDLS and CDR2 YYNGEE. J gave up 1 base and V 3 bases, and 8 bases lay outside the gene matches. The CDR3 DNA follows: TGTGCCAGCAGCGCCCAAGGTGGGAGGGGCACAGATACGCAGTATTTT. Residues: CASSAQGGRGTDTQYF.

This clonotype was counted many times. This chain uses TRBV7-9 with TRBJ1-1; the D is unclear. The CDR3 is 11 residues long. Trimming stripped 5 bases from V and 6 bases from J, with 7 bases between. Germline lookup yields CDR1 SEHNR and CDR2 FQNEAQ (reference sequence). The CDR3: CASSKSPEAFF. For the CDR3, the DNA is TGTGCCAGCAGCAAGAGTCCTGAAGCTTTCTTT.